This entry describes one T cell receptor (beta chain). The specificity of this receptor is unknown. The junction departs from germline at one end; a sequencing error may be responsible. These data are taken from a study of T-cell reconstitution after alpha-beta-depleted transplantation in children (dated by TCRdb to between 2015 and 2016). About the study as a whole: Using TCR repertoire profiling, the study quantitatively followed how T-cell immune reconstitution unfolded in children after TCRalphabeta/CD19-depleted allogeneic hematopoietic cell transplantation. General study outcomes and caveats: In some patients, high TCRbeta diversity at day 60 was attributed to recipient T cells and intrathymic progenitors that had survived conditioning. The frequencies of hyperexpanded clones fell over the following months, and after one year, T-cell counts and TCRbeta diversity were mostly attributed to newly produced T cells. The apparently early alphabetaT-cell count recovery about two months after transplant was reportedly dependent on only several hundred rapidly expanded clones derived from non-depleted graft cells.

The germline V gene specifies SGHAT as CDR1 and FQNNGV as CDR2. The CDR3 holds 17 amino acids from the cysteine to the phenylalanine. The kept DNA is CDR3 alone, 51 bases in frame from the first base. This sample's treatment or condition label indicates: allogeneic hematopoietic cell transplantation with graft depleted of TCRalphabeta T cells and CD19 B cells. TCRalphabeta/CD19-depleted allogeneic hematopoietic cell grafts were given to the transplant recipients, all of whom were children. Library creation used PCR. The instrument given in TCRdb is Illumina HiSeq 2500. TCR library preparation used molecular barcoding, with unique molecular identifiers applied to normalize quantification of the TCRbeta repertoire. TCRdb's own reprocessing of the public reads used fastp at Q25 and MiXCR and kept productive beta chains. CDR3 protein sequences are deduplicated, and each keeps its most common genes and DNA. The sample table records about 830,000 distinct CDR3 sequences; roughly 15% of these occur just once. The ten largest clones capture roughly 4.8% of the sample.

The TCR comes from a male patient between 5 and 17 years old who had a stem cell transplant for acute lymphoblastic leukemia, so the T cells may come from the graft donor. The chain employs TRBV11-2 and TRBJ2-3; 10 bases in the junction line up with TRBD2. The source was PBMCs, mostly from graft donor cells, collected 360 days after TCRalphabeta/CD19-depleted stem cell transplant. The nucleotide sequence reads TGTGCCAGCAGCTCCGGGACTAGCGTCTCCGTGAGGGATACGCAGTACTTT. This gives the protein CASSSGTSVSVRDTQYF.